A single sample gave rise to the 7 T cell receptor beta chains below, sequenced in a study of blood T cell repertoires in COVID-19. The method was immunoSEQ multiplex PCR; TCRdb's version includes in-frame clones alone and lacks a portion of them. Here the sample spans 95,000 to 110,000 clones, approximately 81% being singletons. Material for sequencing was peripheral blood. The receptors derive from a human donor in a cohort sampled during active COVID-19.

The chain couples TRBV6-5 to TRBJ2-1, with D possibly being TRBD1 (6 bases). CDR3 size: 15 residues. V was clipped by 8 bases and J by 4 bases, with 18 bases between them. The germline gives CDR1 MNHEY, CDR2 SVGAGI. Here the CDR3 DNA reads TGTGCCAGCCTGTCTCCGGGACACCAATACAATGAGCAGTTCTTC. This sequence encodes CASLSPGHQYNEQFF.

This chain joins TRBV15 and TRBJ1-2; the D gene is possibly TRBD1 (5 bases). This CDR3 has 15 residues. V lost 0 bases to trimming and J lost 3 bases, with 11 bases between them. Germline CDR1 is LNHNV and CDR2 is YYDKDF (reference sequence). The DNA for the CDR3 is TGTGCCACCAGCAGAGATCGAGACAGTTACTATGGCTACACCTTC. This encodes CATSRDRDSYYGYTF.

The chain employs TRBV6-6 and TRBJ2-7; 7 bases map to TRBD1. Germline V lookup: CDR1 MNHNY, CDR2 SVGAGI (reference sequence). CDR3 length: 14 amino acids. With V trimmed by 2 bases and J by 6 bases, 7 bases remained unmatched. The CDR3 DNA reads as TGTGCCAGCAGTTACCTACAGGGGAACGGCGAGCAGTACTTC. The encoded protein is CASSYLQGNGEQYF.

The chain links TRBV5-8 to TRBJ1-5; TRBD1 matches 10 bases. The CDR3 totals 15 residues. Germline V CDR1 and CDR2: SGHTS, YDEGEE. The junction had 4 bases not matched to a gene; V was cut back by 4 bases and J by 3 bases. The CDR3 sequence: CASSGGQGHNQPQHF. The CDR3 region has the DNA TGTGCCAGCAGCGGGGGACAGGGGCACAATCAGCCCCAGCATTTT.

The rearrangement joins TRBV5-3 to TRBJ1-5, with D perhaps matching TRBD1 (6 bases). TRBV5-3 is designated an ORF whose function remains uncertain. The CDR3 extends over 15 amino acids. The germline V and J ends were trimmed by 0 bases and 4 bases, with 11 bases remaining between them. The CDR3 loop is CARSLGRTANQPQHF. CDR3 sequence (DNA): TGTGCCAGAAGCTTGGGGAGGACAGCTAATCAGCCCCAGCATTTT.

J is TRBJ1-5 and V is TRBV6-6; weak D call: TRBD1 (6 bases). The germline V and J ends were trimmed by 0 bases and 7 bases, with 13 bases remaining between them. CDR1 MNHNY and CDR2 SVGAGI come from the germline V gene (reference sequence). This CDR3 has 15 amino acids. This CDR3 reads CASSYSRDIEQPQHF. CDR3 sequence (DNA): TGTGCCAGCAGTTACTCACGGGACATCGAGCAGCCCCAGCATTTT.

The chain recombines TRBV27 with TRBJ1-1; D call uncertain. Germline lookup yields CDR1 MNHEY and CDR2 SMNVEV (reference sequence). Trimming cost V 2 bases and J 0 bases, with 7 bases left between them. The CDR3 is 14 amino acids. The CDR3 loop is CASSLGRMNTEAFF. As DNA, the CDR3 is TGTGCCAGCAGTTTAGGGAGAATGAACACTGAAGCTTTCTTT.